This T cell receptor (beta chain) was sequenced for a study of shared clonotypes between healthy human individuals. The CDR3 totals 15 residues. Germline CDR1 reads SGHTS; CDR2 reads YDEGEE. With 1 base removed from V and 4 bases from J, the gap between germline ends came to 14 bases. Assay used: immunoSEQ multiplex PCR; TCRdb lists only in-frame clones, some missing. The repertoire holds over a million clones, with 98% as singletons. This TCR was sampled from a man younger than 40 in good health. This sequence joins TRBV5-8 and TRBJ2-5; D possibly uses TRBD1 or TRBD2 (5 bases each). The material sequenced was naive CD4+ T cells sorted from blood. Stated subset: CD45RA+ positively selected. CDR3 DNA: TGTGCCAGCAGCTTGTTCCCAGGGAGTAGAGAGACCCAGTACTTC. Its translation: CASSLFPGSRETQYF.